The source of this T cell receptor beta chain is a study of cytomegalovirus exposure and HLA in healthy donors. Study-wide results and caveats: In an earlier analysis, about 87% or about 30%: the productive usage of most TCR beta V segments. The authors confirmed in vitro that a few CMV-associated chains were specific for CMV antigens. Some TCR beta chains (164 of them) were listed as cytomegalovirus-associated.

In regard to this clone: What it recognizes is unknown.

Vbeta (60) and Jbeta (13) primers were used in the PCR. Only in-frame clones appear in the TCRdb table, and some are missing; sequencing was by immunoSEQ multiplex PCR. The sample has approximately 100,000 clones, about 80% seen once. CDR3 length: 14 residues. Germline-derived CDR1 and CDR2 are SGHTA and FQGTGA. The J segment lost 4 bases and the V segment lost 4 bases, leaving 1 base of the junction unmatched. The source material was PBMCs. This chain connects TRBV7-3 to TRBJ2-1; 10 positions agree with TRBD2. The receptor's source is a man aged 35 to 55 in good health and CMV-seronegative. The CDR3 here is CASSSSGGYNEQFF. In nucleotides, the CDR3 is TGTGCCAGCAGCTCTAGCGGGGGTTACAATGAGCAGTTCTTC. The complete variable domain, with remaining parts taken from reference TRBV7-3 and TRBJ2-1, reads GAGVSQTPSNKVTEKGKYVELRCDPISGHTALYWYRQSLGQGPEFLIYFQGTGAADDSGLPNDRFFAVRPEGSVSTLKIQRTERGDSAVYLCASSSSGGYNEQFFGPGTRLTVL.